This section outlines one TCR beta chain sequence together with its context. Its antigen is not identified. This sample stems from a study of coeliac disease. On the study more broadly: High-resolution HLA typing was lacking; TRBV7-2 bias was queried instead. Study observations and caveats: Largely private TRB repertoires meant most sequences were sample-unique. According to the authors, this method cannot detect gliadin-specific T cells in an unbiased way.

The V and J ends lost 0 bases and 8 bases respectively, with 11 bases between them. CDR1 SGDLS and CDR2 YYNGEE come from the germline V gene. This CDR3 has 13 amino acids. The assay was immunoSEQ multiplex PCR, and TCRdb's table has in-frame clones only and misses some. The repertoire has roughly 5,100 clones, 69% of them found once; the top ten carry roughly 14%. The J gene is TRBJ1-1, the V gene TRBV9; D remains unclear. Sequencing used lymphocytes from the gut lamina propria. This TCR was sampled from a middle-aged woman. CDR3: CASSVDNSGEAFF. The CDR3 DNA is TGTGCCAGCAGCGTAGACAATAGCGGGGAAGCTTTCTTT.